This T cell receptor beta chain was recovered during a study of cytomegalovirus exposure and HLA in healthy donors. This CDR3 region has 14 residues. V shed 5 bases, J shed 1 base, and the junction held 1 base outside the gene matches. The germline gives CDR1 KGHSH, CDR2 LQKENI. PCR employed 60 Vbeta and 13 Jbeta primers. TCRdb keeps only in-frame clones here, not all; method: immunoSEQ multiplex PCR. This sample has about 95,000 clones; about four fifths occur once, and the top ten carry approximately 4%. The donors gave bone marrow, and they were healthy. The rearrangement uses TRBV18 and TRBJ2-2; TRBD1 agrees at 7 bases. This receptor was identified in a woman between 40 and 55 years old in good health and CMV-seropositive. Sequenced input: PBMCs. CDR3: CASSWDRNTGELFF. The CDR3 DNA sequence: TGTGCCAGCTCATGGGACAGGAACACCGGGGAGCTGTTTTTT. The whole variable domain, remainder taken from reference TRBV18 and TRBJ2-2, is NAGVMQNPRHLVRRRGQEARLRCSPMKGHSHVYWYRQLPEEGLKFMVYLQKENIIDESGMPKERFSAEFPKEGPSILRIQQVVRGDSAAYFCASSWDRNTGELFFGEGSRLTVL.